The present T cell receptor beta chain was sequenced within a study of stem cell transplantation in POMP-related autoinflammatory disease. In the study overall: Impaired MHC class I-dependent CD8+ differentiation was hypothesized from defective thymoproteasomes. CD8+ T cells were low and CD4+ cells naive-skewed before transplant.

Study conclusions and caveats: Patients with PRAID showed a restricted number of unique TRB V-J gene pairings. A trend toward lower repertoire diversity and greater clonality appeared in every analyzed T-cell subset of PRAID patients.

This CDR3 spans 13 amino acids. Per the germline V gene, CDR1 is SEHNR and CDR2 is FQNEAQ (reference sequence). Between the trimmed V and J ends, which lost 1 base and 6 bases, there was a span of 6 bases. Details on this clone: Antigen: not known.

TCRdb's table, derived via immunoSEQ multiplex PCR, lists solely in-frame clones and lacks some. The sample carries tens of thousands of clones, more than 75% recorded once. This chain links TRBV7-9 with TRBJ2-2; D possibly uses TRBD1 or TRBD2 (5 bases each). Sequencing used CD4+ T cells from PBMCs, obtained before stem cell transplantation. The sequence was collected from a human donor with POMP-related autoinflammation and immune dysregulation (PRAID). The CDR3 coding sequence is TGTGCCAGCAGCTTAGGAGGGGCCGGGGAGCTGTTTTTT. Protein: CASSLGGAGELFF.